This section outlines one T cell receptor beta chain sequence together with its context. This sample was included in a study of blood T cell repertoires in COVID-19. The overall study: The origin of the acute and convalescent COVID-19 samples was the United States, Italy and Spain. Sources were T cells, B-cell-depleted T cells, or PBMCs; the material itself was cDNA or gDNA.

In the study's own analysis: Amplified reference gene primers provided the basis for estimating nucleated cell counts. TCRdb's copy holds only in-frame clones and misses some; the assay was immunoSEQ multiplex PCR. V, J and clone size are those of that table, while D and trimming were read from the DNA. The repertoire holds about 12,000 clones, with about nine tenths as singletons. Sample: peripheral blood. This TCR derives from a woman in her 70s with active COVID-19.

The CDR3 DNA follows: TGTGCCAGCAACGGAGGACGGAACACCGGGGAGCTGTTTTTT. Protein: CASNGGRNTGELFF. This rearrangement joins TRBV3-1 (or the pseudogene TRBV3-2) to TRBJ2-2, with D possibly matching TRBD2 (5 bases). The V and J ends lost 7 bases and 1 base respectively, with 10 bases between them. The CDR3 extends over 14 amino acids. Germline-derived CDR1 and CDR2 are LGHDT and YNNKEL (reference sequence).